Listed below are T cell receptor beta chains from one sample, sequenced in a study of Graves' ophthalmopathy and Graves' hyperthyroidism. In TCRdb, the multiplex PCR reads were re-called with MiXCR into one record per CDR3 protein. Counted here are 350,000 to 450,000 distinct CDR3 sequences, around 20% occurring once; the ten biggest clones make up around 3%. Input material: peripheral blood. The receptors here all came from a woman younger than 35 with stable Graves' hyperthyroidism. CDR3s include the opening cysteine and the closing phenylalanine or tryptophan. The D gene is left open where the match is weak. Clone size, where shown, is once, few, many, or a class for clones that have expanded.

TGTGCTAGTGGTTTGGTATTGAGAGACTACGAGCAGTACTTC	CASGLVLRDYEQYF	TRBV12-5	TRBJ2-7	NA	many
TGTGCCAGCAGCCGAATCGCGGTCTTTTCCGAGCAGTACTTC	CASSRIAVFSEQYF	TRBV7-6	TRBJ2-7	NA	many
TGTGCCAGCAGCTTAACACTAGCGGGCGGGGAGCTGTTTTTT	CASSLTLAGGELFF	TRBV11-1	TRBJ2-2	TRBD2	many
TGCAGTGCTAGAGATGATCTAGCGGGAAAATACGAGCAGTACTTC	CSARDDLAGKYEQYF	TRBV20-1	TRBJ2-7	TRBD2	NA
TGCAGCGTTGAGGTAGGGTTCCACGATCAGTACTTC	CSVEVGFHDQYF	TRBV29-1	TRBJ2-7	NA	NA
TGTGCCACCGCACCCCAGACAGTGACCTACGAGCAGTACTTC	CATAPQTVTYEQYF	TRBV12-3/TRBV12-4	TRBJ2-7	NA	many
TGTGCCAGCACTCAAACCCATTCAGGGAGGGCTGAAGCTTTCTTT	CASTQTHSGRAEAFF	TRBV6-1	TRBJ1-1	NA	many
TGTGCCAGCAGCACCACTACCTCTAGCGAGCAGTACTTC	CASSTTTSSEQYF	TRBV5-4	TRBJ2-7	NA	many
TGTGCCAGCAGGGGACAGGGAGGCTCTGGAAACACCATATATTTT	CASRGQGGSGNTIYF	TRBV2	TRBJ1-3	TRBD1	many
TGCGCCAGCAGCCAAGATGCAGGGTACACCGGGGAGCTGTTTTTT	CASSQDAGYTGELFF	TRBV4-1	TRBJ2-2	NA	NA
TGCGCCAGCAGCTATGGGGGGAGAAACTACGAGCAGTACTTC	CASSYGGRNYEQYF	TRBV5-1	TRBJ2-7	NA	many
TGTGCCAGCAGTGACCATCGCGGGCCCCAGCATTTT	CASSDHRGPQHF	TRBV6-1	TRBJ1-5	NA	NA
TGTGCCAGCAGTTACGGAGCGGGAGGGCCTTACGAGCAGTACTTC	CASSYGAGGPYEQYF	TRBV6-5	TRBJ2-7	TRBD2	NA
TGTGCCAGCAGCCCGAACAGGGGCGGGCAGCCCCAGCATTTT	CASSPNRGGQPQHF	TRBV3-1	TRBJ1-5	TRBD1	few
TGTGCCAGCAGCGAACCGCCGGGACTAGCGTTATCCTACGAGCAGTACTTC	CASSEPPGLALSYEQYF	TRBV7-8	TRBJ2-7	TRBD2	many
TGTGCCAGCAGTTACGATATCTTCATGAACACTGAAGCTTTCTTT	CASSYDIFMNTEAFF	TRBV6-6	TRBJ1-1	NA	many
TGTGCCATCAGAGGGACAGGGAGAAACTATGGCTACACCTTC	CAIRGTGRNYGYTF	TRBV10-3	TRBJ1-2	TRBD1	many
TGTGCCAGCAGCTTAGCCTCGTCGGGGGACCCTGAAGCTTTCTTT	CASSLASSGDPEAFF	TRBV7-9	TRBJ1-1	NA	many
TGTGCCAGCAGTACACGGGACAGGGGCGTATGGGAGACCCAGTACTTC	CASSTRDRGVWETQYF	TRBV6-2/TRBV6-3	TRBJ2-5	TRBD1	NA
TGTGCCAGCAGTCTCGGGTGGATTAGTGACGCACAAGAGACCCAGTACTTC	CASSLGWISDAQETQYF	TRBV28	TRBJ2-5	NA	many
TGTGCCAGCAGTCCCAATTTATTTGGGCGGGAGTCCCCCTACGAGCAGTACTTC	CASSPNLFGRESPYEQYF	TRBV28	TRBJ2-7	TRBD2	many
TGTGCCAGCAGGCAGACCCGGACTTTTTACGAGCAGTACTTC	CASRQTRTFYEQYF	TRBV6-1	TRBJ2-7	NA	NA
TGTGCCAGCAGGGAATTTAGGAATCAGCCCCAGCATTTT	CASREFRNQPQHF	TRBV6-1	TRBJ1-5	NA	NA
TGTGCCAGCAGCTCGGGACTAGCGGGAGTGAACACCGGGGAGCTGTTTTTT	CASSSGLAGVNTGELFF	TRBV12-3/TRBV12-4	TRBJ2-2	TRBD2	NA
TGCAGTGCTAGGCGGCTGGGGGACTCTGGGGCCAACGTCCTGACTTTC	CSARRLGDSGANVLTF	TRBV20-1	TRBJ2-6	NA	NA
TGTGCCACCAGTGATACCGGGACTAGCCCCGAGACCCAGTACTTC	CATSDTGTSPETQYF	TRBV24-1	TRBJ2-5	TRBD2	NA
TGTGCCAGCAGTTACACAGGAGGGACTGAAGCTTTCTTT	CASSYTGGTEAFF	TRBV6-7	TRBJ1-1	NA	NA
TGTGCCAGCAGTGAAGCCCGACAGGCCTCTTATAATTCACCCCTCCACTTT	CASSEARQASYNSPLHF	TRBV6-1	TRBJ1-6	NA	many
TGCAGTGCCTTACGGACTAACTATGGCTACACCTTC	CSALRTNYGYTF	TRBV20-1	TRBJ1-2	NA	many
TGTGCCAGCAGCTTAATAGAGGGGCCCGGGGAGCAGTACTTC	CASSLIEGPGEQYF	TRBV7-9	TRBJ2-7	NA	few
TGTGCCAGCAGACCAGGGGGTATTAACTATGGCTACACCTTC	CASRPGGINYGYTF	TRBV27	TRBJ1-2	TRBD1	many
TGTGCCAGCAGCCAAAGGGGGCAGGGTTCCTACGAGCAGTACTTC	CASSQRGQGSYEQYF	TRBV3-1	TRBJ2-7	TRBD1	few
TGTGCCAGCAGTTACTTAACCGGGACAGAGAACACTGAAGCTTTCTTT	CASSYLTGTENTEAFF	TRBV6-5	TRBJ1-1	TRBD1	many
TGCGCCTGCCGGGACAGGGTCTACGAGCAGTACTTC	CACRDRVYEQYF	TRBV30	TRBJ2-7	TRBD1	many
TGCGCCAGCAGCTTGTTCTCGGGAGGGCCGGAGACCCAGTACTTC	CASSLFSGGPETQYF	TRBV5-1	TRBJ2-5	TRBD2	NA
TGCGCCAGCAGCCAAGATAGGCGGCCTAGGGGAGGCTACACCTTC	CASSQDRRPRGGYTF	TRBV4-3	TRBJ1-2	NA	many
TGTGCCAGCGGACAGGGTGTTCGGTACGAGCAGTACTTC	CASGQGVRYEQYF	TRBV4-2	TRBJ2-7	TRBD1	many
TGTGCCAGCAGTCCCGACAGGGACCCCTATGGCTACACCTTC	CASSPDRDPYGYTF	TRBV6-1	TRBJ1-2	TRBD1	NA
TGTGCCAGCGGCGTAGGTGCTAGCGGGAGATACGAGCAGTACTTC	CASGVGASGRYEQYF	TRBV9	TRBJ2-7	TRBD2	few
TGCAGCGTTGTTAAGGACCACGAGCAGTACTTC	CSVVKDHEQYF	TRBV29-1	TRBJ2-7	NA	many
TGTGCCAGCTCACCACATGGCGAGGGTGACGAGCAGTACTTC	CASSPHGEGDEQYF	TRBV18	TRBJ2-7	NA	many
TGTGCCAGCAGTTTGTGGGCTCGCAGGGGGAATAGCAATCAGCCCCAGCATTTT	CASSLWARRGNSNQPQHF	TRBV12-3/TRBV12-4	TRBJ1-5	TRBD1	NA
TGTGCCAGCAGTTTTCAGGGAAGGACAGGTCTCAATCAGCCCCAGCATTTT	CASSFQGRTGLNQPQHF	TRBV28	TRBJ1-5	TRBD1	NA
TGTGCCAGCAGCCAAGATAAAGGGGTTGGAGATCAGCCCCAGCATTTT	CASSQDKGVGDQPQHF	TRBV3-1	TRBJ1-5	NA	many
TGTGCCAGCAGCCGCGCTAGCGGGGGGGTGGAGACCCAGTACTTC	CASSRASGGVETQYF	TRBV3-1	TRBJ2-5	TRBD2	NA
TGTGCCAGTAGTACAACAGGGGGAAGTTATGGCTACACCTTC	CASSTTGGSYGYTF	TRBV19	TRBJ1-2	TRBD1	NA
TGTGCCAGCACCGCCTGGGGCCACGGGGCCAACGTCCTGACTTTC	CASTAWGHGANVLTF	TRBV9	TRBJ2-6	NA	many
TGTGCCAGCAGCTCTTGGGACAGGGGAAAAAGAAACGCTGAAGCTTTCTTT	CASSSWDRGKRNAEAFF	TRBV11-2	TRBJ1-1	TRBD1	few
TGTGCCAGCAGCGTGGGGGGCGGCGAGGCAAACACCTTC	CASSVGGGEANTF	TRBV7-8	TRBJ1-2	NA	NA
TGTGCCAGCAGTTACTCGAGGGGGGACGAGCAGTACTTC	CASSYSRGDEQYF	TRBV6-5	TRBJ2-7	NA	many
TGTGCCAGCAGTGAAGGATTCAGCGAGAGGGAATATTACGAGCAGTACTTC	CASSEGFSEREYYEQYF	TRBV6-1	TRBJ2-7	NA	many
TGTGCCAGCAGACGACCAGGGGTGGACGAGCAGTACTTC	CASRRPGVDEQYF	TRBV7-2	TRBJ2-7	NA	many
TGTGCCAGCAGCCAAGATGGAGGAGACACTGAAGCTTTCTTT	CASSQDGGDTEAFF	TRBV4-2	TRBJ1-1	NA	NA
TGTGCCAGCAGTCACAGGGTTGGCGAGCAGTACTTC	CASSHRVGEQYF	TRBV12-3/TRBV12-4	TRBJ2-7	NA	few